These T cell receptor beta chains were read from a single sample in a study of T cell responses to AZD1222 COVID-19 vaccine. Produced via immunoSEQ multiplex PCR; TCRdb's table is partial and in-frame only. The table has 130,000 or so clones, around 85% seen once; the top ten hold 7.9%. Sequenced here: peripheral blood, sampled 28 days after the second dose of the MenACWY control vaccine. Receptors were obtained from an adult who received the MenACWY meningococcal vaccine as a control. CDR3s leave out the opening cysteine and the closing phenylalanine or tryptophan. Each record gives: D gene, J gene, V gene, CDR3 protein. A D gene is named only where the DNA matches it firmly.

d_gene: -; j_gene: TRBJ2-7; v_gene: TRBV7-6; CDR3aa: ASSLAETKSYEQY
d_gene: TRBD1; j_gene: TRBJ1-6; v_gene: TRBV7-9; CDR3aa: ASSTPGQGFSYNSPLH
d_gene: TRBD1; j_gene: TRBJ1-5; v_gene: TRBV7-2; CDR3aa: ASSFGTGTGNQPQH
d_gene: -; j_gene: TRBJ1-5; v_gene: TRBV28; CDR3aa: ASTLIQANQPQH
d_gene: TRBD1; j_gene: TRBJ1-6; v_gene: TRBV19; CDR3aa: ASSPGQTNSPLH
d_gene: -; j_gene: TRBJ1-6; v_gene: TRBV27; CDR3aa: ASSLAGANSPLH
d_gene: TRBD2; j_gene: TRBJ2-3; v_gene: TRBV6-4; CDR3aa: ASSETSGGTDTQY
d_gene: TRBD2; j_gene: TRBJ2-7; v_gene: TRBV5-4; CDR3aa: ASSLASGTFYEQY
d_gene: TRBD1; j_gene: TRBJ1-5; v_gene: TRBV27; CDR3aa: ASSLRGQNSNQPQH
d_gene: -; j_gene: TRBJ1-2; v_gene: TRBV4-1; CDR3aa: ASSNPGVGTDYGYT
d_gene: TRBD1; j_gene: TRBJ1-1; v_gene: TRBV5-6; CDR3aa: ASSLPGTGADTEAF
d_gene: -; j_gene: TRBJ1-5; v_gene: TRBV21-1; CDR3aa: ASSKDDTVNQPQH
d_gene: TRBD1; j_gene: TRBJ2-4; v_gene: TRBV5-8; CDR3aa: ASSVAGTGFNIQY
d_gene: -; j_gene: TRBJ1-2; v_gene: TRBV5-5; CDR3aa: ASSLSRANYGYT
d_gene: -; j_gene: TRBJ1-5; v_gene: TRBV19; CDR3aa: ASSIGEFNQPQH
d_gene: TRBD2; j_gene: TRBJ2-1; v_gene: TRBV13; CDR3aa: ASSRGVFEQF
d_gene: -; j_gene: TRBJ2-3; v_gene: TRBV28; CDR3aa: ASNRQGLSTDTQY